This TCR beta chain emerged from a study of shared clonotypes between healthy human individuals. Study-level findings and limits: Between a few donors, naive CD4 clonotypes were shared at a level of roughly 5.5%. Donors were few, which limited the genetic and exposure-history diversity represented.

Genomic DNA per cell subset filled all wells of several immunoSEQ plates. Sequencing used immunoSEQ multiplex PCR; TCRdb keeps in-frame clones, though not all of them. The sample consists of approximately 1.5 million clones, under 99% of them appearing once. J lost 1 base, V lost 5 bases, and 4 bases had no gene match. Germline V gene lookup returns CDR1 MDHEN and CDR2 SYDVKM. The CDR3 length is 15 residues. Of note for this clone: The target antigen is unknown. Other DNA sequences in this specimen translate into the identical CDR3.

The receptor was derived from a young man in good health. The sequenced sample consisted of naive CD4+ T cells sorted from blood. Subset denoted: CD45RA+ positively selected. The genes are TRBV28 and TRBJ2-7; 11 nucleotides agree with TRBD2. The CDR3 DNA is TGTGCCAGCAGTCCGGGGACTAGCGGATCCTACGAGCAGTACTTC. Encoded protein: CASSPGTSGSYEQYF. The whole variable domain, filled in from reference TRBV28 and TRBJ2-7, reads DVKVTQSSRYLVKRTGEKVFLECVQDMDHENMFWYRQDPGLGLRLIYFSYDVKMKEKGDIPEGYSVSREKKERFSLILESASTNQTSMYLCASSPGTSGSYEQYFGPGTRLTVT.